This TCR beta chain was found in a study of shared T cell receptors in the human thymus. Libraries were prepared by immunoSEQ multiplex PCR; TCRdb keeps only in-frame clonotypes and omits some of them. The sample has about 380,000 clones, about 95% seen once. The CDR3 sequence is 18 residues long. Germline CDR1 SEHNR, CDR2 FQNEAQ (reference sequence). V was pared by 3 bases and J by 6 bases, with 17 bases of the junction left unmatched. Material: thymocytes. V usage is TRBV7-9 and J usage is TRBJ2-4, with 7 bases that match TRBD2. This TCR came from a human donor. The DNA of the CDR3 is TGTGCCAGCAGCTTGGGGTCGGGTGCTAGCGGAGGACTAAACATTCAGTACTTC. Translating it yields CASSLGSGASGGLNIQYF.